The 16 T cell receptor beta chains below come from one sample, sequenced in a study of T cells in localized non-small cell lung cancer. Sequencing was performed with immunoSEQ multiplex PCR; in TCRdb, only in-frame clones are kept and a portion is missing. This sample has 30,000 to 35,000 clones, with roughly 93% found just once. The specimen was peripheral blood, collected before any cancer treatment. These receptors all come from a female donor over 55 with stage I lung adenocarcinoma.

The chain employs TRBV29-1 and TRBJ1-2; D call uncertain. This CDR3 spans 13 amino acids. Germline V gene data show CDR1 as SQVTM and CDR2 as ANQGSEA. The V end was cut by 6 bases, the J end by 4 bases, with 15 bases between. Here the CDR3 reads CSVHSGLGYGYTF. For the CDR3, the DNA is TGCAGCGTCCATTCTGGACTAGGCTATGGCTACACCTTC. Variable domain in full (rest from reference TRBV29-1 and TRBJ1-2): SAVISQKPSRDICQRGTSLTIQCQVDSQVTMMFWYRQQPGQSLTLIATANQGSEATYESGFVIDKFPISRPNLTFSTLTVSNMSPEDSSIYLCSVHSGLGYGYTFGSGTRLTVV.

This clone was seen just once. The rearrangement joins TRBV29-1 to TRBJ2-1; TRBD2 matches 10 bases. The CDR3 sequence is 13 residues long. The ends lost 4 bases at V and 10 bases at J; junction bases unmatched: 7. The V gene's germline CDR1 is SQVTM and CDR2 ANQGSEA. CDR3 protein: CSVGRTSGGEQFF. In nucleotides, the CDR3 is TGCAGCGTTGGACGGACTAGCGGAGGAGAGCAGTTCTTC.

V is TRBV4-3 and J is TRBJ2-3; D ambiguous. CDR3 size: 16 residues. Per germline, CDR1 LGHNA and CDR2 YSLEER. Trimming pared 0 bases from V and 0 bases from J, leaving 10 bases between. CDR3 region: CASSQDLGSSTDTQYF. DNA for the CDR3: TGCGCCAGCAGCCAAGATCTCGGCTCTAGCACAGATACGCAGTATTTT.

V usage is TRBV27 and J usage is TRBJ2-6; D uncertain. V gave up 5 bases and J gave up 4 bases, with 15 bases separating them. CDR1 and CDR2 from the germline V gene are MNHEY and SMNVEV (reference sequence). The CDR3 runs to 16 residues. As DNA, the CDR3 is TGTGCCAGCAGTAGAAACCCAAGCTCCGGGGCCAACGTCCTGACTTTC. Residues: CASSRNPSSGANVLTF.

The rearrangement links TRBV2 to TRBJ1-5; D possibly corresponds to TRBD1 (5 bases). V lost 7 bases to trimming and J lost 3 bases, with 16 bases between them. This CDR3 comprises 15 residues. In germline, CDR1 is SNHLY, CDR2 FYNNEI. DNA for the CDR3: TGTGCCAGCATCCCTAGGGGCGAAGACAATCAGCCCCAGCATTTT. Amino acid sequence: CASIPRGEDNQPQHF.

The chain couples TRBV5-1 to TRBJ2-3, with a weak D call TRBD1 (5 bases). This CDR3 is built from 12 residues. Between the trimmed V and J ends, which lost 1 base and 8 bases, there was a span of 8 bases. The V gene's germline CDR1 is SGHRS and CDR2 YFSETQ. The CDR3 DNA follows: TGCGCCAGCAGCTTGAGTCAGGGTACGCAGTATTTT. This encodes CASSLSQGTQYF.

The chain uses TRBV4-2 and TRBJ2-7; D not certain. The CDR3 length is 12 residues. The V and J ends lost 4 bases and 12 bases respectively, with 16 bases between them. CDR1 is LGHNA and CDR2 is YNFKEQ in the germline V gene. CDR3 DNA: TGTGCCAGCAGCCTCCGGACCCGCAGCTTGTACGTC. This sequence encodes CASSLRTRSLYV.

The genes are TRBV6-4 and TRBJ1-1; D ambiguous. Germline lookup yields CDR1 MRHNA and CDR2 SNTAGT. The germline V and J ends were trimmed by 6 bases and 3 bases, with 11 bases remaining between them. The CDR3 covers 13 residues. The CDR3 loop reads CASRKGLDTEAFF. CDR3 nucleotides: TGTGCCAGCAGGAAGGGTTTGGACACTGAAGCTTTCTTT.

The rearrangement links TRBV28 to TRBJ2-5; D possibly matches TRBD1 or TRBD2 (6 bases each). V was shortened by 8 bases and J by 5 bases, with 15 bases between the two germline ends. The CDR3 extends over 13 amino acids. CDR1 is MDHEN, CDR2 SYDVKM, per germline. The CDR3 nucleotides are TGTGCCAGCCATCCCGGGGGCGTCGAGACCCAGTACTTC. Protein: CASHPGGVETQYF.

The V call is TRBV27, the J call TRBJ2-6, with no clear D. Germline V gene lookup returns CDR1 MNHEY and CDR2 SMNVEV (reference sequence). The CDR3 is 18 residues long. V was shortened by 1 base and J by 0 bases, with 13 bases between the two germline ends. CDR3 DNA sequence: TGTGCCAGCAGTTTATGGTCGGTCAGAACCTCTGGGGCCAACGTCCTGACTTTC. This codes for CASSLWSVRTSGANVLTF.

V usage is TRBV19 and J usage is TRBJ2-3; D uncertain. Deletions cut 7 bases from V and 0 bases from J, with 2 bases between. CDR1 is LNHDA, CDR2 SQIVND, per germline (reference sequence). The CDR3 loop spans 11 amino acids. CDR3 coding DNA: TGTGCCAGTACTAGCACAGATACGCAGTATTTT. Translation gives CASTSTDTQYF.

The V gene is TRBV27, the J gene TRBJ2-7; D remains ambiguous. Germline CDR1 MNHEY, CDR2 SMNVEV (reference sequence). Between the trimmed V and J ends, which lost 5 bases and 3 bases, there was a span of 20 bases. The CDR3 consists of 16 residues. The CDR3 protein is CASSPRTPGYYYEQYF. Here the CDR3 DNA reads TGTGCCAGCAGTCCCCGGACCCCCGGCTACTACTACGAGCAGTACTTC.

This sequence joins TRBV7-8 and TRBJ1-5; the match to TRBD1 covers 7 bases. CDR1 SGHVS and CDR2 FQNEAQ come from the germline V gene. The CDR3 length is 14 residues. Trimming at V came to 4 bases and at J to 7 bases, leaving 7 bases not matched to a gene. The CDR3 DNA follows: TGTGCCAGCAGCTGGGAGACAGGGTCCCAGCCCCAGCATTTT. The encoded protein is CASSWETGSQPQHF. The full variable domain, with the rest looked up from reference TRBV7-8 and TRBJ1-5, is GAGVSQSPRYKVAKRGQDVALRCDPISGHVSLFWYQQALGQGPEFLTYFQNEAQLDKSGLPSDRFFAERPEGSVSTLKIQRTQQEDSAVYLCASSWETGSQPQHFGDGTRLSIL.

This chain uses TRBV6-5 with TRBJ1-5; D is uncertain. This CDR3 has 16 amino acids. The V end was cut by 0 bases, the J end by 4 bases, with 13 bases between. Germline V lookup: CDR1 MNHEY, CDR2 SVGAGI. As DNA, the CDR3 is TGTGCCAGCAGTTACTCGGCAGCTATAGCAAATCAGCCCCAGCATTTT. Translation gives CASSYSAAIANQPQHF.

This chain links TRBV5-1 with TRBJ2-5; 9 positions match TRBD1. Per germline, CDR1 SGHRS and CDR2 YFSETQ. V lost 5 bases, J lost 5 bases, and 7 bases stayed unmatched. This CDR3 is built from 14 residues. CDR3 nucleotides: TGCGCCAGCAGGACGGGACAGGGAAGTGAGACCCAGTACTTC. Translated: CASRTGQGSETQYF.

The CDR3 DNA reads TGCGCCAGCAGCCTCGACAGGGCCCAAAGCGACACCATATATTTT. Its protein product is CASSLDRAQSDTIYF. The V gene is TRBV10-1, the J gene TRBJ1-3; TRBD1 matches 7 bases. The CDR3 covers 15 residues. Germline CDR1 WNHNN, CDR2 SYGVQD (reference sequence). Trimming at V came to 6 bases and at J to 8 bases, leaving 13 bases not matched to a gene.